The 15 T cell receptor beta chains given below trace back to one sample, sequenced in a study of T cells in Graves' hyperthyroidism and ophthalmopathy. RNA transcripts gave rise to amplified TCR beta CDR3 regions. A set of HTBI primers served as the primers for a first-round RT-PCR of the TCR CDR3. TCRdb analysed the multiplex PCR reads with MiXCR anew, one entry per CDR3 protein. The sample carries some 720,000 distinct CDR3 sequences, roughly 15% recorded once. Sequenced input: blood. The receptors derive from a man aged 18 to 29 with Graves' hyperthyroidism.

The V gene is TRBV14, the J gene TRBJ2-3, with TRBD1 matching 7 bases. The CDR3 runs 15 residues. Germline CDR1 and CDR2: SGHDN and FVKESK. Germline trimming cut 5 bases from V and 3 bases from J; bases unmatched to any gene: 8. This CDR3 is CASSVGTVRTDTQYF. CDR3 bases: TGTGCCAGCAGCGTTGGGACAGTTCGAACAGATACGCAGTATTTT.

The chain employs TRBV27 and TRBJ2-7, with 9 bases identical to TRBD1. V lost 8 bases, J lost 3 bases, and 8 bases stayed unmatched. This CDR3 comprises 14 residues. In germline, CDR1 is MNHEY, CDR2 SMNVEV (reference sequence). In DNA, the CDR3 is TGTGCCAGCGCGTACCCGGGACAGGGCTACGAGCAGTACTTC. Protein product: CASAYPGQGYEQYF.

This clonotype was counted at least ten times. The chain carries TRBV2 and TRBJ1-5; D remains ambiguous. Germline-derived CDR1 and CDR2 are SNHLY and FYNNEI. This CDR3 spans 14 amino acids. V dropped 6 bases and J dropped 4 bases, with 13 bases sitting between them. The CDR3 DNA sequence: TGTGCCAGCAGCCCCTCGGAGCGGAATCAGCCCCAGCATTTT. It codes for CASSPSERNQPQHF.

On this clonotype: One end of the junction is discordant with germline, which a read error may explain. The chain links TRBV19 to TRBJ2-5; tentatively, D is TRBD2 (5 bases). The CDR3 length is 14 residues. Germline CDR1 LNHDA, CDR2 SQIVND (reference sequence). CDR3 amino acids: CAGSISSVEETQYF. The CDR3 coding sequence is TGTGCCGGTAGTATCAGTAGCGTTGAAGAGACCCAGTACTTC.

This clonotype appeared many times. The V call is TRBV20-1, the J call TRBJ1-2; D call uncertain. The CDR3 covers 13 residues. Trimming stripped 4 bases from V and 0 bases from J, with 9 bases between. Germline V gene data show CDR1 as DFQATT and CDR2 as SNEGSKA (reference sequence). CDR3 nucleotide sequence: TGCAGTGCTACCAGAGGAGCTAACTATGGCTACACCTTC. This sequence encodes CSATRGANYGYTF.

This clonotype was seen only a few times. CDR3 in amino acids: CASSQTPGLLETQYF. CDR3 bases: TGTGCCAGCAGTCAGACCCCGGGGCTTTTGGAGACCCAGTACTTC. The rearrangement links TRBV25-1 to TRBJ2-5; D is possibly TRBD1 or TRBD2 (5 bases each). The V end lost 5 bases, the J end lost 5 bases, and 18 bases lay between the germline ends. The CDR3 has 15 residues. Per germline, CDR1 MGHDK and CDR2 SYGVNS.

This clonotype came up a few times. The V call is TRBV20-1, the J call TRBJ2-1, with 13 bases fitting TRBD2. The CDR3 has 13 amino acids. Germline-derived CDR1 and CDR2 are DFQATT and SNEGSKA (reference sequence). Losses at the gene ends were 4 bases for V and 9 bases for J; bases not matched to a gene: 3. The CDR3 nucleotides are TGCAGTGCTACTAGGACTAGCGGGGGTGAGCAGTTCTTC. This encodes CSATRTSGGEQFF.

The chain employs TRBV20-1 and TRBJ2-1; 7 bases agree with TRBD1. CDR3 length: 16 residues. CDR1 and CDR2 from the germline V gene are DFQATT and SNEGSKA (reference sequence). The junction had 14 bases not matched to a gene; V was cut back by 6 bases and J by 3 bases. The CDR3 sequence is CSALAQQGSGYNEQFF. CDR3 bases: TGCAGTGCGCTTGCCCAACAGGGGTCAGGCTACAATGAGCAGTTCTTC.

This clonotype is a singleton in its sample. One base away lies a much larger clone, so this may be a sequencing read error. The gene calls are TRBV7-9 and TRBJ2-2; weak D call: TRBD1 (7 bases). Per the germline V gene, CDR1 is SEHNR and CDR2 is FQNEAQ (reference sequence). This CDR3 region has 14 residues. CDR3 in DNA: TGTGCCAGCAGGAACAGGGGAAGCACCGGGGGGCTGTTTTTT. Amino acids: CASRNRGSTGGLFF.

The CDR3 reads CSATPGYEQFF. CDR3 coding DNA: TGCAGTGCCACGCCGGGCTATGAGCAGTTCTTC. The chain couples TRBV20-1 to TRBJ2-1, with D uncertain. The V gene's germline CDR1 is DFQATT and CDR2 SNEGSKA (reference sequence). This CDR3 comprises 11 residues. V was trimmed by 6 bases and J by 8 bases, leaving 11 bases between them.

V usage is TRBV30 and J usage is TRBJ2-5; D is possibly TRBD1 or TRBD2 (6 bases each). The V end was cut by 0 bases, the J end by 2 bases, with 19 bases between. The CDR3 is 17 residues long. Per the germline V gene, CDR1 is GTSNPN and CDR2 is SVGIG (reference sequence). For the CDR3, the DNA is TGTGCCTGGAGTGTTCTTAGCGGTAGGGGGGTACAAGAGACCCAGTACTTC. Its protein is CAWSVLSGRGVQETQYF. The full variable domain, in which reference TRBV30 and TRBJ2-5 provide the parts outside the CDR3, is SQTIHQWPATLVQPVGSPLSLECTVEGTSNPNLYWYRQAAGRGLQLLFYSVGIGQISSEVPQNLSASRPQDRQFILSSKKLLLSDSGFYLCAWSVLSGRGVQETQYFGPGTRLLVL.

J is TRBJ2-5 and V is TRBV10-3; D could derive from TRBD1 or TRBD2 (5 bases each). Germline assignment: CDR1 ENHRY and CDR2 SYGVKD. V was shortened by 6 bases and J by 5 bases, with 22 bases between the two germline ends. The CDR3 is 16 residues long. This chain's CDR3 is CAIRLTGTQDGETQYF. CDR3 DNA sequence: TGTGCCATCAGATTAACCGGGACCCAGGACGGGGAGACCCAGTACTTC.

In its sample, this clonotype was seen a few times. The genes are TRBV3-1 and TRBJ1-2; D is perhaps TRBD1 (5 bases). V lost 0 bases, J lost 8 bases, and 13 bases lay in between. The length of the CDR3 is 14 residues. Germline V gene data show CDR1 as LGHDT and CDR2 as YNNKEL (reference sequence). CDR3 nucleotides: TGTGCCAGCAGCCAAGATCAGGGATGGGAGGGCTACACCTTC. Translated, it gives CASSQDQGWEGYTF.

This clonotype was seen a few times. CDR3 nucleotide sequence: TGTGCCACCAGCAGAGGGGATAGGACAGGGATGAAATACGAGCAGTACTTC. Translated, it gives CATSRGDRTGMKYEQYF. The V and J genes are TRBV15 and TRBJ2-7, with 8 nucleotides matching TRBD1. V lost 1 base to trimming and J lost 4 bases; unmatched junction nucleotides: 12. Germline lookup yields CDR1 LNHNV and CDR2 YYDKDF (reference sequence). The CDR3 is made up of 17 amino acids.

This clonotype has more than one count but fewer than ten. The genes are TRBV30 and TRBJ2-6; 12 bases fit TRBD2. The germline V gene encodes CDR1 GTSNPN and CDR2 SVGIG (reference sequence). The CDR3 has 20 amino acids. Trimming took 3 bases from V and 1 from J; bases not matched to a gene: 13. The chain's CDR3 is CAWRRLGSSGRVSGANVLTF. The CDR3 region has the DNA TGTGCCTGGAGAAGATTAGGGTCTAGCGGGAGGGTTTCTGGGGCCAACGTCCTGACTTTC.